This TCR beta chain is from a study of beta chain features in type 1 diabetes (dated 2018 in TCRdb). With respect to the entire study: Mean age, gender distribution, total cell number and subset yield were not different between patients and healthy donors. The study compared TCRB repertoires of sorted circulating CD4+ T cell subsets between recently diagnosed type 1 diabetes patients and matched healthy donors. Naive and central memory subsets were obtained from all 28 donors, but regulatory and stem cell-like memory subsets were isolated from only 8 patients and about 8 healthy donors. A total of some 110 million sorted cells were examined across all samples, and the number of cells per subset was strongly correlated with RNA yield. Study-wide conclusions, independent of this receptor: The naive, central memory and regulatory TCRB repertoires appeared to resemble one another more closely among patients than among healthy donors. At VDJ recombination sites, type 1 diabetes patients had fewer insertions and more deleted nucleotides, which implies abnormalities in thymic rearrangement. Because cDNA was sequenced instead of genomic DNA, highly expressing activated cells could be over-represented, though the groups showed no difference in activation or CD3 levels. Only small numbers of individuals were included in the HLA sub-analyses, which left unresolved whether HLA type had any influence on TCRB rearrangement. Shorter templates might be favored by PCR, yet because patient and control samples were amplified and corrected together, any such skew would affect both groups equally. A moderate but significant shortening of TCRB CDR3 length was observed in type 1 diabetes patients in all four CD4+ subsets.

This clone was recorded at least ten times. This clone's antigen is unknown. The input lacks base qualities; no much larger clone sits a single base away. V is cut by 2 bases and J by 8 bases, and the space between the germline ends is 6 bases. The CDR3 runs 12 residues from the cysteine to the phenylalanine. Only the CDR3 DNA stays, 36 bases, in frame from base 1. The germline V gene (reference sequence) sets CDR1 to SEHNR and CDR2 to FQNEAQ. The entire amount of isolated RNA was reverse transcribed using the High Capacity cDNA Reverse Transcription Kit, so the sequenced TCRB transcripts were expressed ones. Deep immunoSEQ sequencing was performed on naive, central memory and regulatory T cell samples, with an average of around 3.5 million total reads per sample. Sorted cells were lysed in RLT buffer and RNA was extracted with DNase-treated RNeasy Micro or Mini kits, depending on cell number. To prevent cross-contamination, every cell subset was processed on its own, while patient and healthy donor samples were processed together. The immunoSEQ multiplex PCR was used to amplify TCRB sequences from cDNA, yielding 87-bp fragments that span the CDR3 region. The amplicons were sequenced using the Illumina HiSeq platform. The authors processed their data as follows. PCR bias was computationally corrected using synthetic template baselines, reads within Hamming distance 2 were collapsed, and singletons that could not be merged were discarded. By aligning reads against IMGT, V, D and J genes, CDR3 length, and insertions or deletions at six rearrangement sites were assigned. Within each subset, clonotype counts were normalized to sorted cell number, and only after that were true diversity and Gini coefficients computed with the tcR R package. Repertoire sharing was quantified using the overlap coefficient calculated on TCRB nucleotide sequences. TCRdb retrieved this table from immuneACCESS and kept in-frame rearrangements only. Not all clones are present; in checked studies, unresolved V genes account for under half, and no reason is known for the remainder. V and J calls and clone size follow that table, whereas D and trimming were derived from the DNA. The sample table holds around 140,000 clones, of which more than 10% were seen once. The top ten clones comprise 1.3% of the sample.

Each donor gave one peripheral blood draw, averaging roughly 120 mL, which was collected into heparinised tubes. A BD FACSAria II and a panel including CD45RO, CCR7, CD25, CD127, CD95 and CD27 were used to sort naive, central memory, regulatory and stem cell-like memory CD4+ T cells. Purity was above 95% for every sorted population. PBMCs were separated immediately by Lymphoprep density gradient centrifugation and were stained directly, without being cultured. To minimize batch effects, samples were stained and sorted in pairs, one healthy donor with one patient per experiment. The sequenced sample consisted of central memory CD4+ T cells from blood. This clonotype was obtained from a young man with type 1 diabetes. This receptor chain uses TRBV7-9 and TRBJ2-2, with no confident D gene call. The DNA is as follows: TGTGCCAGCAGCTTATTACCAGGGGAGCTGTTTTTT. The translation is CASSLLPGELFF.